The clone carrying this TCR beta chain was counted at least ten times. The antigen is undetermined. This specimen belongs to a study of T cells in Graves' hyperthyroidism and ophthalmopathy. The source material, RNA transcripts, was used to amplify TCR beta CDR3 regions. The HTBI primer set drove a first-round RT-PCR of the TCR CDR3. Via MiXCR, TCRdb re-called the multiplex PCR reads, giving one row per CDR3 protein. Of 600,000 to 850,000 distinct CDR3 sequences listed, around 19% are singletons. Notes on the study in general: In blood, most of the thyroid clonotypes expanded above 0.001 were also present. Model-based prediction identified ophthalmopathy a median about 7 months prior to its onset.

CDR1 and CDR2 (germline): DFQATT, SNEGSKA (reference sequence). This CDR3 region has 13 residues. J gave up 11 bases and V 1 base, and 10 bases lay outside the gene matches. Material for sequencing was blood. The chain joins TRBV20-1 to TRBJ1-2, with 7 nucleotides matching TRBD1. This clonotype originated in a woman in her forties or fifties with Graves' hyperthyroidism that later progressed to Graves' ophthalmopathy. This chain's CDR3 is CSARARTGSRYTF. The CDR3 region has the DNA TGCAGTGCTAGAGCCCGGACAGGTTCGAGGTACACCTTC.